The clone carrying this T cell receptor (beta chain) was seen just once. Sequencing used immunoSEQ multiplex PCR; TCRdb keeps in-frame clones, though not all of them. This repertoire shows some 350,000 clones, 80% to 90% found once; its top ten account for roughly 6.3%. The data derive from a study of blood T cell repertoires in COVID-19. The wider study: The analysed material was cDNA or gDNA that came from T cells, B-cell-depleted T cells, or PBMCs.

Sequencing used peripheral blood. The TCR originated in a woman aged 45 to 65 with COVID-19, enrolled during active disease.

As DNA, the CDR3 is TGTGCCAGTAGTATAGAACTATATAGCAATCAGCCCCAGCATTTT. Protein: CASSIELYSNQPQHF. The V gene is TRBV19, the J gene TRBJ1-5; D is undetermined. Germline CDR1 and CDR2: LNHDA and SQIVND (reference sequence). V lost 0 bases and J 0 bases, leaving 6 bases between the germline ends. This CDR3 spans 15 amino acids.